This TCR beta chain was sequenced for a study of blood T cell repertoires in COVID-19. About the study: T cells, B-cell-depleted T cells, or PBMCs supplied cDNA or gDNA.

The CDR3 sequence is 14 residues long. V was pared by 11 bases and J by 6 bases, with 22 bases between. In germline, CDR1 is MNHEY, CDR2 SVGAGI. The method was immunoSEQ multiplex PCR; TCRdb's version includes in-frame clones alone and lacks a portion of them. The sample holds a few hundred thousand clones, over 75% seen once. The cohort comprised adults aged 18 to 89 years residing in approximately 25 US areas. Allocation to cohorts depended on clinical history reported by the participants. Two negative PCRs, clearance, or symptom resolution were required of recovered Cohort 3 donors. This receptor was obtained from a man between 25 and 39 years old who had recovered from COVID-19. The chain employs TRBV6-5 and TRBJ1-1, with a weak D call TRBD1 (5 bases). The source material was PBMCs or T cells enriched from blood (not recorded which). CDR3 sequence reads: CAGHRRARPAEAFF. The CDR3 DNA sequence: TGTGCCGGACACCGCCGGGCCCGCCCCGCTGAAGCTTTCTTT.